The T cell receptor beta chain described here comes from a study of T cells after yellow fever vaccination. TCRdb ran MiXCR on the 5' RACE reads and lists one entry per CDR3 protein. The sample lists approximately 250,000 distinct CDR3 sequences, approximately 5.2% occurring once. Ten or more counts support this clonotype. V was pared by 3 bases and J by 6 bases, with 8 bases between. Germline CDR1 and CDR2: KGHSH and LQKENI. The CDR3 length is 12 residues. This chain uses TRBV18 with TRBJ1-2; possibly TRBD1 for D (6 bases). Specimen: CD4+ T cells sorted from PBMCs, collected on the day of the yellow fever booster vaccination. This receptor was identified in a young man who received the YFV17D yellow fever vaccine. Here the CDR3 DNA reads TGTGCCAGCTCACCTCGACAGGATGGCTACACCTTC. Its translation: CASSPRQDGYTF.